The entry below gives a single TCR beta chain sequence along with its context. What it recognizes is unknown. These data belong to a study of T cells in Graves' hyperthyroidism and ophthalmopathy. Study-wide findings and caveats: Ophthalmopathy was predicted by the model a median of approximately six months ahead of onset.

The CDR3 runs to 13 residues. V was clipped by 0 bases and J by 4 bases, with 8 bases between them. Germline CDR1 reads SGHRS; CDR2 reads YFSETQ. TCR beta CDR3 regions were amplified from RNA. A first-round RT-PCR of the TCR CDR3 used the HTBI primer set. TCRdb re-analysed the multiplex PCR reads in MiXCR, keeping a single row per CDR3 protein. The sample holds some 320,000 distinct CDR3 sequences, roughly 13% seen once. Uncontrolled infection, other autoimmune disease, pregnancy or lactation excluded patients. The clonotype originates from a woman in her 40s with Graves' ophthalmopathy. Sequenced input: blood. J is TRBJ2-7 and V is TRBV5-1, with unresolved D. The CDR3 region has the DNA TGCGCCAGCAGCTTGGGCCAGAAATACGAGCAGTACTTC. Its protein is CASSLGQKYEQYF.